The 22 T cell receptor beta chains reported below all come from one sample, sequenced in a study of molecular identifiers for immune sequencing clone quantification. TCRdb itself ran the PCR reads through MiXCR, one entry per CDR3 protein. The repertoire holds around 43,000 distinct CDR3 sequences, roughly 19% seen once, with approximately 1.1% in the top ten. Sequenced: naive CD8+ T cells from blood, with Jurkat cell RNA spiked in. Subset: FACS-sorted CD8+CD4-CCR7+CD45RA+ naive T cells. Every receptor here comes from a human donor in good health. Some libraries in this study had Jurkat cell RNA spiked in.

Regarding this clonotype: A read error may account for a junction end that differs from germline. The rearrangement links TRBV5-3 to TRBJ1-1, with 8 bases identical to TRBD1. TRBV5-3 is known as an ORF, though its function is uncertain. The CDR3 covers 17 residues. The DNA of the CDR3 is TGTGCCAGCAGCAAGTTAATACAGGGGGTTGGAATCACTGAAGCTTCCTTT. Translated: CASSKLIQGVGITEASF.

At least ten counts were recorded for this clonotype. The chain joins TRBV7-9 to TRBJ1-4; no clear D gene. CDR1 and CDR2 from the germline V gene are SEHNR and FQNEAQ (reference sequence). Trimming left V 5 bases short and J 8 bases short, with 12 bases between. The CDR3 runs to 13 residues. DNA of the CDR3: TGTGCCAGCAGCCTAGGTTTTGAAGAAAAACTGTTTTTT. This translates into CASSLGFEEKLFF.

This clonotype was counted many times. The chain combines TRBV29-1 with TRBJ2-1; 11 bases align to TRBD2. Germline CDR1 reads SQVTM; CDR2 reads ANQGSEA. The CDR3 is 18 amino acids. After removal of 3 bases from V and 3 bases from J, the junction contained 13 bases not matched to a gene. CDR3 nucleotide sequence: TGCAGCGTTGAGGTCCCTATAGCGGGAGGGCGTGACTACAATGAGCAGTTCTTC. Amino acid sequence: CSVEVPIAGGRDYNEQFF.

This clonotype was seen at least ten times. The J gene is TRBJ2-7, the V gene TRBV15; D remains unclear. Germline CDR1 is LNHNV and CDR2 is YYDKDF (reference sequence). This CDR3 contains 15 residues. Trimming pared 0 bases from V and 0 bases from J, leaving 9 bases between. CDR3 residues: CATSRDWGSSYEQYF. The CDR3 coding sequence is TGTGCCACCAGCAGAGATTGGGGAAGCTCCTACGAGCAGTACTTC.

This clonotype was observed many times. The chain couples TRBV6-5 to TRBJ2-7; maybe TRBD2 (5 bases). Germline V gene lookup returns CDR1 MNHEY and CDR2 SVGAGI. The CDR3 runs 12 residues. Trimming shortened V by 0 bases and J by 6 bases, and 6 bases separated the two germline ends. The CDR3 region is CASSYSGSEQYF. The CDR3 coding sequence is TGTGCCAGCAGTTACTCGGGGAGCGAGCAGTACTTC.

This clonotype was counted ten times or more. The chain is built from TRBV7-2 and TRBJ2-5, with D perhaps TRBD2 (6 bases). The germline V and J ends were trimmed by 2 bases and 5 bases, with 12 bases remaining between them. Germline V lookup: CDR1 SGHTA, CDR2 FQGNSA. CDR3 length: 14 amino acids. The CDR3 DNA follows: TGTGCCAGCAGCTTATTGCGGGATGGGGAGACCCAGTACTTC. This encodes CASSLLRDGETQYF. The complete variable domain, with remaining parts taken from reference TRBV7-2 and TRBJ2-5, reads GAGVSQSPSNKVTEKGKDVELRCDPISGHTALYWYRQSLGQGLEFLIYFQGNSAPDKSGLPSDRFSAERTGGSVSTLTIQRTQQEDSAVYLCASSLLRDGETQYFGPGTRLLVL.

This clonotype was seen many times. The chain couples TRBV28 to TRBJ2-7, with 8 bases fitting TRBD1. CDR1 is MDHEN, CDR2 SYDVKM, per germline. The CDR3 runs 13 residues. V lost 6 bases and J lost 5; bases outside the gene matches: 6. The CDR3 DNA sequence: TGTGCCAGCAGCCCCAGGGGGCCTAACGAGCAGTACTTC. Its protein is CASSPRGPNEQYF.

This clonotype came up many times. The chain uses TRBV20-1 and TRBJ2-7; tentatively, D is TRBD1 (5 bases). V dropped 1 base and J dropped 2 bases, with 18 bases sitting between them. The CDR3 has 16 amino acids. Per the germline V gene, CDR1 is DFQATT and CDR2 is SNEGSKA (reference sequence). The CDR3 here is CSARGSGLQDPYEQYF. The CDR3 DNA follows: TGCAGTGCTAGAGGCTCAGGGTTGCAGGACCCCTACGAGCAGTACTTC.

This clonotype came up many times. V usage is TRBV6-5 and J usage is TRBJ2-6; D not certain. CDR3 length: 15 residues. V gave up 2 bases and J gave up 0 bases, with 5 bases separating them. CDR1 is MNHEY, CDR2 SVGAGI, per germline. The CDR3 reads CASSYGVSGANVLTF. CDR3 nucleotides: TGTGCCAGCAGTTACGGGGTCTCTGGGGCCAACGTCCTGACTTTC.

The CDR3 loop reads CASSLPSHTDTQYF. In DNA form, the CDR3 reads TGTGCCAGCAGCTTGCCCTCACACACAGATACGCAGTATTTT. The rearrangement joins TRBV5-5 to TRBJ2-3; D is uncertain. This CDR3 is 14 amino acids long. Germline V gene sequence: CDR1 SGHKS, CDR2 YYEKEE (reference sequence). V dropped 1 base and J dropped 2 bases, with 8 bases sitting between them.

Comment on this clonotype: One end of the junction fails to match germline, which may point to a read error. V and J are TRBV28 and TRBJ2-7; no clear D gene. The CDR3 spans 12 residues. Germline lookup yields CDR1 MDHEN and CDR2 SYDVKM. CDR3: CTSSPTSYGQYF. The DNA of the CDR3 is TGTACCAGCAGCCCCACCTCCTACGGGCAGTACTTC.

The chain uses TRBV25-1 and TRBJ2-7, with 7 bases aligning to TRBD1. The V gene end was trimmed by 6 bases and the J gene end by 2 bases; junction bases not matched to a gene: 4. The CDR3 contains 13 residues. Germline V lookup: CDR1 MGHDK, CDR2 SYGVNS. CDR3 bases: TGTGCCAGCAGCCGGACAGGCACCTACGAGCAGTACTTC. Its translation: CASSRTGTYEQYF.

This clonotype has ten or more counts. As DNA, the CDR3 is TGTGCCACCAGTGATTACCAGGTCCAATGGCCCCAGCATTTT. This codes for CATSDYQVQWPQHF. The chain joins TRBV24-1 to TRBJ1-5; D is unresolved. The length of the CDR3 is 14 residues. The germline V gene encodes CDR1 KGHDR and CDR2 SFDVKD. Trimming cost V 2 bases and J 9 bases, with 13 bases left between them.

Notes on this clonotype: A much larger clone lies a single base off, so this may be a read error. The rearrangement links TRBV11-2 to TRBJ2-1, with TRBD2 matching over 12 bases. V lost 4 bases, J lost 8 bases, and 6 bases stayed unmatched. The length of the CDR3 is 15 residues. Germline V gene lookup returns CDR1 SGHAT and CDR2 FQNNGV. CDR3 sequence: CASSSSGRAVDEQFF. For the CDR3, the DNA is TGTGCCAGCAGCTCTAGCGGGAGGGCCGTCGATGAGCAGTTCTTC. Drawing the rest from reference TRBV11-2 and TRBJ2-1, the complete variable domain is EAGVAQSPRYKIIEKRQSVAFWCNPISGHATLYWYQQILGQGPKLLIQFQNNGVVDDSQLPKDRFSAERLKGVDSTLKIQPAKLEDSAVYLCASSSSGRAVDEQFFGPGTRLTVL.

This clonotype was seen ten or more times. The genes are TRBV4-1 and TRBJ1-2; TRBD1 matches at 8 bases. CDR3 length: 17 amino acids. V lost 1 base and J lost 4; bases outside the gene matches: 11. Per germline, CDR1 MGHRA and CDR2 YSYEKL. The CDR3, as DNA: TGCGCCAGCAGCCAAGTTCCGTATGGACAGGGAACCTATGGCTACACCTTC. Translation: CASSQVPYGQGTYGYTF.

Of note for this clonotype: This may be a read error, as it is one base from a much larger clone. This rearrangement joins TRBV5-6 to TRBJ2-2; tentatively, D is TRBD1 (6 bases). The CDR3 runs 16 residues. The germline gives CDR1 SGHDT, CDR2 YYEEEE. V was clipped by 1 base and J by 3 bases, with 13 bases between them. The CDR3 region is CASSLRTGYYTGELFF. The CDR3 bases are TGTGCCAGCAGCTTGCGTACAGGGTACTACACCGGGGAGCTGTTTTTT.

This clonotype showed up many times. The rearrangement links TRBV7-2 to TRBJ2-1; D remains ambiguous. Trimming stripped 5 bases from V and 0 bases from J, with 14 bases between. Germline lookup yields CDR1 SGHTA and CDR2 FQGNSA. The CDR3 length is 16 residues. CDR3: CASSARVRSSYNEQFF. The CDR3 DNA follows: TGTGCCAGCAGCGCCCGGGTCCGCAGCTCCTACAATGAGCAGTTCTTC.

Comments on this clonotype: Germline is not matched at one junction end, which may reflect a read error. The chain links TRBV25-1 to TRBJ2-5; D is possibly TRBD1 (5 bases). This CDR3 comprises 14 residues. CDR1 and CDR2 (germline): MGHDK, SYGVNS. The CDR3 loop reads CAGSSVGPVETRYF. CDR3 nucleotides: TGTGCCGGCAGTTCGGTGGGGCCTGTGGAGACCCGGTACTTC.

V gene TRBV6-5 combines with J gene TRBJ2-3, with TRBD2 matching 11 bases. CDR3 size: 14 residues. The junction had 4 bases not matched to a gene; V was cut back by 7 bases and J by 4 bases. In germline, CDR1 is MNHEY, CDR2 SVGAGI. In DNA form, the CDR3 reads TGTGCCAGCAAATATAGCGGGGGGGCAGATACGCAGTATTTT. This sequence encodes CASKYSGGADTQYF.

This clonotype occurred many times. This sequence joins TRBV28 and TRBJ1-5; TRBD1 aligns across 9 bases. This CDR3 spans 15 amino acids. Germline CDR1 reads MDHEN; CDR2 reads SYDVKM. V lost 4 bases to trimming and J lost 2 bases; unmatched junction nucleotides: 3. CDR3 coding DNA: TGTGCCAGCAGTTACAGGGGGCCCGGCAATCAGCCCCAGCATTTT. Translation: CASSYRGPGNQPQHF.

This clonotype has ten or more counts. The rearrangement links TRBV28 to TRBJ2-7; the match to TRBD2 covers 10 bases. The CDR3 contains 14 residues. Germline CDR1 reads MDHEN; CDR2 reads SYDVKM. V was pared by 5 bases and J by 4 bases, with 5 bases of the junction left unmatched. Here the CDR3 reads CASSPGLASYEQYF. The CDR3, as DNA: TGTGCCAGCAGTCCGGGACTAGCGAGTTACGAGCAGTACTTC.

This clonotype was counted ten times or more. The rearrangement uses TRBV3-1 and TRBJ2-5, with TRBD2 identical over 13 bases. J gave up 0 bases and V 4 bases, and 8 bases lay outside the gene matches. The germline gives CDR1 LGHDT, CDR2 YNNKEL (reference sequence). The CDR3 extends over 18 amino acids. CDR3 sequence (DNA): TGTGCCAGCAGCCTCGGACTAGCGGGGGCCACGTACCAAGAGACCCAGTACTTC. Protein: CASSLGLAGATYQETQYF.